The present TCR beta chain was sequenced within a study of low-dose radiotherapy and immunotherapy resistance in tumors. Study as a whole: Per fraction, Cohort 2 was given 1 Gy every two weeks, accumulating a total of 13 Gy over 26 weeks. Oral aspirin at 300 mg was taken daily by patients for four cycles, beginning on cycle 1 day 1.

This clonotype appeared many times. Documented time point: before trial treatment. cDNA synthesis used a TRAV/TRBV-specific primer set for both chains. TCRs were put through approximately 20 PCR cycles of amplification with Phusion. A constant-region primer and the V-primer adapter served as the primer pair. TCRdb reprocessed the reads via MiXCR and lists one record per CDR3 protein. The table lists 64,000 or so distinct CDR3 sequences, 26% of them singletons. The CDR3 covers 14 residues. The germline gives CDR1 LGHNA, CDR2 YNFKEQ. The V end lost 2 bases, the J end lost 2 bases, and 10 bases lay between the germline ends.

This sample comprised PBMCs, obtained before treatment. This TCR derives from a male donor with rectosigmoid adenocarcinoma. J is TRBJ2-7 and V is TRBV4-2; possibly TRBD2 for D (5 bases). CDR3 sequence (DNA): TGTGCCAGCAGCCAATTGGACGGGACCTACGAGCAGTACTTC. It yields the protein CASSQLDGTYEQYF.